Below, 7 T cell receptor beta chains from the same sample are listed, as sequenced in a study of T cell responses to AZD1222 COVID-19 vaccine. Only in-frame clones appear in the TCRdb table, and some are missing; sequencing was by immunoSEQ multiplex PCR. The sample lists 100,000 to 150,000 clones; approximately 90% were seen once. Sequenced here: peripheral blood, sampled on day 0 of AZD1222 vaccination. The receptors were gathered from an adult in good health.

The chain joins TRBV9 to TRBJ1-5, with D tentatively TRBD1 (6 bases). The CDR3 is 15 residues long. CDR1 and CDR2 (germline): SGDLS, YYNGEE. Trimming stripped 0 bases from V and 4 bases from J, with 11 bases between. CDR3 bases: TGTGCCAGCAGCGTAGGGGGGGCTTGGAATCAGCCCCAGCATTTT. Residues: CASSVGGAWNQPQHF.

This chain joins TRBV6-4 and TRBJ2-3, with 13 bases fitting TRBD2. This CDR3 region has 15 residues. CDR1 is MRHNA and CDR2 is SNTAGT in the germline V gene. V lost 6 bases and J lost 3; bases outside the gene matches: 3. In DNA form, the CDR3 reads TGTGCCAGCAGCCCGGGACTAGCGGGGACAGATACGCAGTATTTT. It encodes CASSPGLAGTDTQYF.

The chain carries TRBV18 and TRBJ1-6, with unresolved D. The CDR3 length is 12 residues. The V end lost 3 bases, the J end lost 6 bases, and 3 bases lay between the germline ends. From germline, CDR1 is KGHSH and CDR2 LQKENI. CDR3 amino acids: CASSPPNSPLHF. CDR3 DNA sequence: TGTGCCAGCTCACCGCCTAATTCACCCCTCCACTTT.

The V gene is TRBV7-8, the J gene TRBJ2-1, with D tentatively TRBD2 (6 bases). V was shortened by 5 bases and J by 11 bases, with 19 bases between the two germline ends. This CDR3 contains 14 residues. In germline, CDR1 is SGHVS, CDR2 FQNEAQ. CDR3 sequence: CASSTGLAGYKQFF. In DNA form, the CDR3 reads TGTGCCAGCAGCACCGGACTTGCGGGGTACAAGCAGTTCTTC.

V and J are TRBV18 and TRBJ2-7, with D perhaps matching TRBD1 (7 bases). V was trimmed by 3 bases and J by 6 bases, leaving 15 bases between them. The CDR3 has 14 amino acids. Germline lookup yields CDR1 KGHSH and CDR2 LQKENI. This chain's CDR3 is CASSPQGVGGEQYF. The CDR3 DNA sequence: TGTGCCAGCTCACCCCAGGGGGTGGGAGGCGAGCAGTACTTC.

V gene TRBV24-1 combines with J gene TRBJ2-7, with D possibly being TRBD2 (5 bases). This CDR3 contains 12 residues. The V gene lost 3 bases and the J gene lost 5 bases, with 7 bases spanning the gap. Germline V gene sequence: CDR1 KGHDR, CDR2 SFDVKD. The CDR3 loop reads CATSDGGHEQYF. The CDR3 DNA is TGTGCCACCAGTGATGGCGGGCACGAGCAGTACTTC.

The V gene is TRBV19, the J gene TRBJ2-1; 8 nucleotides agree with TRBD2. The CDR3 extends over 17 amino acids. V lost 9 bases to trimming and J lost 4 bases; unmatched junction nucleotides: 17. Germline CDR1 LNHDA, CDR2 SQIVND (reference sequence). CDR3 region: CASPSGGGRRSYNEQFF. The CDR3 bases are TGTGCCAGCCCCTCCGGGGGGGGGCGTAGATCTTACAATGAGCAGTTCTTC.